One sample yielded the 5 T cell receptor beta chains listed below, sequenced in a study of blood T cell repertoires in COVID-19. Sequenced by immunoSEQ multiplex PCR; TCRdb stores in-frame clones only, minus some. The table shows some 280,000 clones, with roughly nine tenths occurring only once. What was sequenced was peripheral blood. These receptors originate from a woman aged 40 to 50 who had recovered from COVID-19.

The V gene is TRBV24-1, the J gene TRBJ2-3; 10 positions match TRBD2. Germline-derived CDR1 and CDR2 are KGHDR and SFDVKD. This CDR3 is built from 14 residues. J was trimmed by 4 bases and V by 5 bases; bases with no gene match: 2. CDR3 residues: CATSGTSGSDTQYF. The CDR3 DNA is TGTGCCACCAGTGGGACTAGCGGTTCAGATACGCAGTATTTT.

The CDR3 sequence: CASSLIVGTGKNTGELFF. The CDR3 DNA follows: TGTGCCAGCAGCTTAATAGTCGGGACAGGGAAGAACACCGGGGAGCTGTTTTTT. J is TRBJ2-2 and V is TRBV7-6, with TRBD1 matching 9 bases. The J segment lost 1 base and the V segment lost 2 bases, leaving 8 bases of the junction unmatched. The CDR3 runs 18 residues. Germline CDR1 and CDR2: SGHVS and FNYEAQ.

The chain links TRBV18 to TRBJ1-6; 7 nucleotides match TRBD1. The CDR3 is 15 residues long. Germline V gives CDR1 KGHSH, CDR2 LQKENI. Trimming at V came to 8 bases and at J to 7 bases, leaving 11 bases not matched to a gene. CDR3 region: CASGGAPGQNSPLHF. The CDR3 region has the DNA TGTGCCAGCGGAGGGGCCCCGGGACAGAATTCACCCCTCCACTTT.

V gene TRBV5-8 combines with J gene TRBJ2-1, with 7 bases fitting TRBD2. CDR1 is SGHTS and CDR2 is YDEGEE in the germline V gene. The CDR3 length is 15 residues. V was clipped by 0 bases and J by 5 bases; unmatched bases: 5. The CDR3 spells CASSLGPGGNNEQFF. In DNA form, the CDR3 reads TGTGCCAGCAGCTTGGGCCCGGGGGGTAACAATGAGCAGTTCTTC.

The J gene is TRBJ2-3, the V gene TRBV15; D is possibly TRBD2 (6 bases). Germline CDR1 reads LNHNV; CDR2 reads YYDKDF (reference sequence). V lost 5 bases to trimming and J lost 4 bases, with 22 bases between them. CDR3 length: 17 residues. CDR3 amino acids: CATSSAEGRVGADTQYF. CDR3 DNA: TGTGCCACCAGCTCCGCGGAGGGCAGGGTAGGGGCAGATACGCAGTATTTT.